This TCR beta chain was captured by sequencing in a study of cytomegalovirus exposure and HLA in healthy donors. The CDR3 has 15 amino acids. Per the germline V gene, CDR1 is MNHEY and CDR2 is SVGAGI. V lost 2 bases and J 1 base, leaving 11 bases between the germline ends. Amplification used 60 Vbeta primers and 13 Jbeta primers. Assay: immunoSEQ multiplex PCR; the TCRdb copy retains only in-frame clones and omits some. The sample has about 160,000 clones, and its top ten clones hold 1.3%. The rearrangement uses TRBV6-5 and TRBJ1-2; D not certain. The clonotype was recovered from a woman aged 55 to 70 in good health and CMV-seronegative. What was sequenced was PBMCs. The CDR3 loop is CASSYDLWSNYGYTF. The CDR3, as DNA: TGTGCCAGCAGTTACGATCTGTGGAGTAACTATGGCTACACCTTC.